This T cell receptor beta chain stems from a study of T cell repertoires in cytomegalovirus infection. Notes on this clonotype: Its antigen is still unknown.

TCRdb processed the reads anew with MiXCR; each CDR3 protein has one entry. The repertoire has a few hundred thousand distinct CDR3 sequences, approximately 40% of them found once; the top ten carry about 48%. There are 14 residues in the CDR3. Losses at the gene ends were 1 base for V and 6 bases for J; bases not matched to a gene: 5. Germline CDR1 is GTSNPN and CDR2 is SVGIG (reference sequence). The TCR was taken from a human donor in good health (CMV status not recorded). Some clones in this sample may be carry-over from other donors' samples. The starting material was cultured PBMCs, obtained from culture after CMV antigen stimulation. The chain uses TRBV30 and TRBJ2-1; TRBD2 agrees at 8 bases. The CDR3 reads CAWSATSGLNEQFF. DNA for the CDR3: TGTGCCTGGAGTGCAACTAGCGGACTCAATGAGCAGTTCTTC.